One and the same sample provided the 30 T cell receptor beta chains below, sequenced in a study of technical replicates of blood from several donors. TCRdb keeps only in-frame clones here, not all; method: immunoSEQ multiplex PCR. The sample carries around 67,000 clones, around 95% recorded once. The sequenced material came from T cells isolated from PBMCs. Every receptor here comes from a human donor in good health.

This chain joins TRBV5-4 and TRBJ2-7; D perhaps matches TRBD2 (7 bases). CDR1 is SGHNT, CDR2 YYREEE, per germline (reference sequence). This CDR3 is 13 amino acids long. The V gene lost 0 bases and the J gene lost 5 bases, with 9 bases spanning the gap. Here the CDR3 DNA reads TGTGCCAGCAGCTTGGTAGGGGGGGACGAGCAGTACTTC. This encodes CASSLVGGDEQYF.

V is TRBV5-1 and J is TRBJ1-6; no clear D gene. Germline V gives CDR1 SGHRS, CDR2 YFSETQ. Trimming removed 0 bases at V and 10 bases at J, with 14 bases between. This CDR3 spans 15 amino acids. The CDR3 nucleotides read TGCGCCAGCAGCTTGGTTCTCCAGCGATGGTCACCCCTCCACTTT. Protein: CASSLVLQRWSPLHF.

The chain combines TRBV28 with TRBJ1-5; D perhaps matches TRBD1 (6 bases). This CDR3 is 15 amino acids long. Trimming shortened V by 5 bases and J by 2 bases, and 13 bases separated the two germline ends. Germline CDR1 and CDR2: MDHEN and SYDVKM. CDR3 residues: CASSPRTARNQPQHF. CDR3 DNA sequence: TGTGCCAGCAGTCCCAGGACAGCCCGCAATCAGCCCCAGCATTTT.

The rearrangement uses TRBV5-1 and TRBJ1-1; TRBD1 is a possible D gene (5 bases). The germline V and J ends were trimmed by 0 bases and 0 bases, with 15 bases remaining between them. Per the germline V gene, CDR1 is SGHRS and CDR2 is YFSETQ. The CDR3 is made up of 17 amino acids. The CDR3 is CASSLAGGAALNTEAFF. The CDR3 DNA reads as TGCGCCAGCAGCTTGGCCGGAGGGGCCGCCTTGAACACTGAAGCTTTCTTT. Using reference TRBV5-1 and TRBJ1-1 for the parts outside the CDR3, the full variable domain is KAGVTQTPRYLIKTRGQQVTLSCSPISGHRSVSWYQQTPGQGLQFLFEYFSETQRNKGNFPGRFSGRQFSNSRSEMNVSTLELGDSALYLCASSLAGGAALNTEAFFGQGTRLTVV.

The rearrangement joins TRBV29-1 to TRBJ1-1; D might be TRBD1 (6 bases). V was shortened by 6 bases and J by 1 base, with 15 bases between the two germline ends. CDR1 is SQVTM and CDR2 is ANQGSEA in the germline V gene. The CDR3 has 14 amino acids. Here the CDR3 DNA reads TGCAGCGTCGTTACCAGGGGTACGAACACTGAAGCTTTCTTT. Its translation: CSVVTRGTNTEAFF.

The rearrangement joins TRBV5-1 to TRBJ2-7, with TRBD2 matching 9 bases. There are 16 residues in the CDR3. The trim removed 4 bases at V and 2 bases at J, leaving 10 bases unmatched. Germline V gene lookup returns CDR1 SGHRS and CDR2 YFSETQ. CDR3 sequence: CASSRQPAGGTYEQYF. In nucleotides, the CDR3 is TGCGCCAGCAGCCGTCAACCAGCGGGAGGAACCTACGAGCAGTACTTC. The full variable domain, rest sourced from reference TRBV5-1 and TRBJ2-7, is KAGVTQTPRYLIKTRGQQVTLSCSPISGHRSVSWYQQTPGQGLQFLFEYFSETQRNKGNFPGRFSGRQFSNSRSEMNVSTLELGDSALYLCASSRQPAGGTYEQYFGPGTRLTVT.

The chain recombines TRBV4-1 with TRBJ2-3; 7 bases map to TRBD2. The germline V gene has CDR1 MGHRA and CDR2 YSYEKL. This CDR3 comprises 15 residues. The J segment lost 4 bases and the V segment lost 1 base, leaving 5 bases of the junction unmatched. The CDR3 region is CASSQVLLAADTQYF. DNA for the CDR3: TGCGCCAGCAGCCAAGTTTTGCTAGCGGCAGATACGCAGTATTTT.

Regarding this clone: The DNA is omitted, as the CDR3 cannot be located on it reliably, and the CDR3 follows TCRdb's listing. This chain links TRBV21-1 with TRBJ2-3; the table's D call of TRBD2 was not tested on the DNA. TRBV21-1 represents a pseudogene. The CDR3 region is 15 residues in length, termini included. The chain's CDR3 is CASKVGGGITDTQYF.

The J gene is TRBJ1-1, the V gene TRBV10-1; D may be TRBD1 (6 bases). Looked up from germline, CDR1 is WNHNN and CDR2 is SYGVQD (reference sequence). V shed 3 bases and J shed 4 bases, with 9 bases lying between them. This CDR3 contains 13 residues. As DNA, the CDR3 is TGCGCCAGCAGTGACAGGGGTGGCACTGAAGCTTTCTTT. This translates into CASSDRGGTEAFF.

The chain is built from TRBV5-1 and TRBJ1-5; perhaps TRBD1 as D (5 bases). CDR3 size: 13 residues. Germline V gene sequence: CDR1 SGHRS, CDR2 YFSETQ. The V end was cut by 4 bases, the J end by 7 bases, with 12 bases between. DNA of the CDR3: TGCGCCAGCAGCCCGGGGGTGGAACAGCCCCAGCATTTT. As protein: CASSPGVEQPQHF.

V is TRBV29-1 and J is TRBJ2-1; TRBD2 might be the D (5 bases). V dropped 6 bases and J dropped 5 bases, with 11 bases sitting between them. The germline CDR1 and CDR2 sequences are SQVTM and ANQGSEA. The CDR3 totals 12 residues. CDR3 in DNA: TGCAGCGTCCGGAGCGGTAACAATGAGCAGTTCTTC. The encoded protein is CSVRSGNNEQFF.

V usage is TRBV29-1 and J usage is TRBJ2-1; TRBD1 matches 8 bases. V lost 7 bases and J lost 3; bases outside the gene matches: 8. The CDR3 is 14 amino acids. Germline-derived CDR1 and CDR2 are SQVTM and ANQGSEA. Here the CDR3 reads CSGKDRESYNEQFF. CDR3 DNA sequence: TGCAGCGGAAAGGACAGGGAAAGCTACAATGAGCAGTTCTTC.

V and J are TRBV19 and TRBJ1-1, with 11 bases matching TRBD1. This CDR3 comprises 17 residues. The ends lost 6 bases at V and 5 bases at J; junction bases unmatched: 14. CDR1 LNHDA and CDR2 SQIVND come from the germline V gene (reference sequence). CDR3 sequence reads: CASRPTDRGQLRTEAFF. The CDR3 region has the DNA TGTGCCAGTAGACCAACGGACAGGGGGCAGCTGAGGACTGAAGCTTTCTTT.

This rearrangement joins TRBV25-1 to TRBJ2-5; D ambiguous. Deletions cut 0 bases from V and 2 bases from J, with 13 bases between. CDR1 MGHDK and CDR2 SYGVNS come from the germline V gene. This CDR3 is built from 16 residues. The DNA for the CDR3 is TGTGCCAGCAGTGAATATCGGTCCAGCGTTCAAGAGACCCAGTACTTC. Protein: CASSEYRSSVQETQYF. The full variable domain, its missing parts supplied by reference TRBV25-1 and TRBJ2-5, is EADIYQTPRYLVIGTGKKITLECSQTMGHDKMYWYQQDPGMELHLIHYSYGVNSTEKGDLSSESTVSRIRTEHFPLTLESARPSHTSQYLCASSEYRSSVQETQYFGPGTRLLVL.

The genes are TRBV5-6 and TRBJ2-2; TRBD1 matches 9 bases. V was pared by 3 bases and J by 3 bases, with 3 bases of the junction left unmatched. The CDR3 runs to 15 residues. Germline loops: CDR1 SGHDT, CDR2 YYEEEE. The CDR3 DNA reads as TGTGCCAGCAGCTGGGACAGGGCATACACCGGGGAGCTGTTTTTT. This gives the protein CASSWDRAYTGELFF.

The chain joins TRBV27 to TRBJ2-5; no clear D. This CDR3 contains 13 residues. The V gene lost 5 bases and the J gene lost 4 bases, with 11 bases spanning the gap. From germline, CDR1 is MNHEY and CDR2 SMNVEV (reference sequence). The CDR3 nucleotides read TGTGCCAGCAGTGACCTCTACAGAGAGACCCAGTACTTC. This gives the protein CASSDLYRETQYF.

This chain uses TRBV25-1 with TRBJ1-6; 7 bases fit TRBD1. Germline V CDR1 and CDR2: MGHDK, SYGVNS. V lost 7 bases to trimming and J lost 9 bases; unmatched junction nucleotides: 6. The CDR3 spans 13 residues. This CDR3 is CASTQGQPSPLHF. The CDR3 region has the DNA TGTGCCAGCACTCAGGGACAGCCTTCACCCCTCCACTTT. Full variable domain (outside the CDR3, taken from reference TRBV25-1 and TRBJ1-6): EADIYQTPRYLVIGTGKKITLECSQTMGHDKMYWYQQDPGMELHLIHYSYGVNSTEKGDLSSESTVSRIRTEHFPLTLESARPSHTSQYLCASTQGQPSPLHFGNGTRLTVT.

The chain joins TRBV27 to TRBJ2-2; tentatively, D is TRBD2 (5 bases). The CDR3 loop spans 14 amino acids. V gave up 7 bases and J gave up 4 bases, with 13 bases separating them. CDR1 is MNHEY and CDR2 is SMNVEV in the germline V gene (reference sequence). The CDR3 reads CASIRGWSTGELFF. The DNA for the CDR3 is TGTGCCAGCATCCGAGGGTGGAGCACCGGGGAGCTGTTTTTT.

The chain has TRBV5-1 and TRBJ1-6, with TRBD1 matching 8 bases. This CDR3 has 16 residues. Germline CDR1 reads SGHRS; CDR2 reads YFSETQ. The V segment lost 0 bases and the J segment 6 bases; nucleotides outside the gene matches: 5. As DNA, the CDR3 is TGCGCCAGCAGCTTGGAAGTCAGGGGGCTTAATTCACCCCTCCACTTT. Translating it yields CASSLEVRGLNSPLHF. Variable domain in full (rest from reference TRBV5-1 and TRBJ1-6): KAGVTQTPRYLIKTRGQQVTLSCSPISGHRSVSWYQQTPGQGLQFLFEYFSETQRNKGNFPGRFSGRQFSNSRSEMNVSTLELGDSALYLCASSLEVRGLNSPLHFGNGTRLTVT.

The V gene is TRBV11-2, the J gene TRBJ1-1; 7 bases line up with TRBD1. The CDR3 runs to 17 residues. The germline gives CDR1 SGHAT, CDR2 FQNNGV. With V trimmed by 1 base and J by 1 base, 9 bases remained unmatched. This CDR3 is CASSLASEGAGNTEAFF. The DNA of the CDR3 is TGTGCCAGCAGCTTAGCGTCCGAGGGGGCAGGGAACACTGAAGCTTTCTTT. The full variable domain, with the rest looked up from reference TRBV11-2 and TRBJ1-1, is EAGVAQSPRYKIIEKRQSVAFWCNPISGHATLYWYQQILGQGPKLLIQFQNNGVVDDSQLPKDRFSAERLKGVDSTLKIQPAKLEDSAVYLCASSLASEGAGNTEAFFGQGTRLTVV.

V usage is TRBV30 and J usage is TRBJ1-1; no clear D gene. Trimming removed 4 bases at V and 0 bases at J, with 3 bases between. CDR1 GTSNPN and CDR2 SVGIG come from the germline V gene (reference sequence). CDR3 length: 11 amino acids. CDR3 sequence: CAWTLNTEAFF. Written as DNA, the CDR3 is TGTGCCTGGACCTTGAACACTGAAGCTTTCTTT.

This chain uses TRBV11-3 with TRBJ2-2; D may be TRBD1 (6 bases). V lost 4 bases, J lost 1 base, and 10 bases lay in between. Germline V CDR1 and CDR2: SGHNT, YENEEA. The CDR3 is 15 amino acids. The CDR3 DNA sequence: TGTGCCAGCAGCTCTAGACAGGTGAACACCGGGGAGCTGTTTTTT. As protein: CASSSRQVNTGELFF.

The V gene is TRBV4-1, the J gene TRBJ2-7; a possible D gene is TRBD2 (5 bases). CDR1 is MGHRA and CDR2 is YSYEKL in the germline V gene. Trimming stripped 4 bases from V and 3 bases from J, with 13 bases between. The CDR3 spans 14 residues. The DNA of the CDR3 is TGCGCCAGCAGCCCGGGGTGGGTCCGCTACGAGCAGTACTTC. Translation gives CASSPGWVRYEQYF.

The chain combines TRBV10-2 with TRBJ2-7; 8 bases are a match to TRBD2. This CDR3 spans 13 amino acids. The germline V gene encodes CDR1 WSHSY and CDR2 SAAADI. Trimming took 4 bases from V and 6 from J; bases not matched to a gene: 5. The chain's CDR3 is CASSVAGGPEQYF. DNA for the CDR3: TGCGCCAGCAGTGTTGCGGGAGGTCCCGAGCAGTACTTC.

The chain links TRBV11-3 to TRBJ2-1; D gene ambiguous. The CDR3 sequence is 12 residues long. CDR1 and CDR2 (germline): SGHNT, YENEEA. V dropped 5 bases and J dropped 6 bases, with 8 bases sitting between them. The CDR3 DNA is TGTGCCAGCAGCCCCTTTCGCAATGAGCAGTTCTTC. As protein: CASSPFRNEQFF. Looking up the rest from reference TRBV11-3 and TRBJ2-1 gives the full variable domain: EAGVVQSPRYKIIEKKQPVAFWCNPISGHNTLYWYLQNLGQGPELLIRYENEEAVDDSQLPKDRFSAERLKGVDSTLKIQPAELGDSAVYLCASSPFRNEQFFGPGTRLTVL.

The chain carries TRBV4-1 and TRBJ2-1; TRBD1 aligns across 7 bases. Trimming took 3 bases from V and 7 from J; bases not matched to a gene: 3. CDR1 and CDR2 from the germline V gene are MGHRA and YSYEKL. CDR3 length equals 13 residues. The CDR3 DNA reads as TGCGCCAGCAGCCAGGTGACAGGGAATGAGCAGTTCTTC. It codes for CASSQVTGNEQFF.

This clone was seen once. The J gene is TRBJ1-1, the V gene TRBV2, with TRBD1 as a possible D gene (6 bases). CDR1 and CDR2 from the germline V gene are SNHLY and FYNNEI. Trimming took 6 bases from V and 8 from J, leaving 16 bases between them. This CDR3 contains 13 residues. In DNA, the CDR3 is TGTGCCAGCAGAGGTTCGGGGGGCGCCGAAGCTTTCTTT. Its protein is CASRGSGGAEAFF. The whole variable domain, filled in from reference TRBV2 and TRBJ1-1, reads EPEVTQTPSHQVTQMGQEVILRCVPISNHLYFYWYRQILGQKVEFLVSFYNNEISEKSEIFDDQFSVERPDGSNFTLKIRSTKLEDSAMYFCASRGSGGAEAFFGQGTRLTVV.

The chain links TRBV5-6 to TRBJ1-1; TRBD1 matches 7 bases. The CDR3 is made up of 13 amino acids. V lost 4 bases to trimming and J lost 7 bases; unmatched junction nucleotides: 7. Germline assignment: CDR1 SGHDT and CDR2 YYEEEE. As DNA, the CDR3 is TGTGCCAGCAGCCACCCACAGGGGCGTGAAGCTTTCTTT. Amino acid sequence: CASSHPQGREAFF.

The V call is TRBV28, the J call TRBJ1-5; TRBD1 matches 9 bases. The CDR3 runs 16 residues. The ends lost 6 bases at V and 5 bases at J; junction bases unmatched: 11. The V gene's germline CDR1 is MDHEN and CDR2 SYDVKM. The CDR3 region is CASSPGQGTLHQPQHF. DNA for the CDR3: TGTGCCAGCAGCCCCGGACAGGGGACCCTACATCAGCCCCAGCATTTT.

V gene TRBV11-2 combines with J gene TRBJ2-5; TRBD2 agrees at 9 bases. J was trimmed by 2 bases and V by 5 bases; bases with no gene match: 6. The CDR3 spans 15 residues. Germline values: CDR1 SGHAT, CDR2 FQNNGV. The CDR3 nucleotides are TGTGCCAGCAGCCAAGCGGGGGGAAGTCAAGAGACCCAGTACTTC. It encodes CASSQAGGSQETQYF. Using reference TRBV11-2 and TRBJ2-5 for the parts outside the CDR3, the full variable domain is EAGVAQSPRYKIIEKRQSVAFWCNPISGHATLYWYQQILGQGPKLLIQFQNNGVVDDSQLPKDRFSAERLKGVDSTLKIQPAKLEDSAVYLCASSQAGGSQETQYFGPGTRLLVL.